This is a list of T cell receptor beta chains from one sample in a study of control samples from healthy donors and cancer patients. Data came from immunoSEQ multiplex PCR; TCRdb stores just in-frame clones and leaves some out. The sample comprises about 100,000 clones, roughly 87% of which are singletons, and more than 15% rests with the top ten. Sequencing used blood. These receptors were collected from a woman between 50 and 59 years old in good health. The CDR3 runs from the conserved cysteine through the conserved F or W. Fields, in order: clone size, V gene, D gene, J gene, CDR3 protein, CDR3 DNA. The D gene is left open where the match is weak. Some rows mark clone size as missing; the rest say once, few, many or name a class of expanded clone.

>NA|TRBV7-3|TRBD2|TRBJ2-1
CASSLGKTSGNMFF
TGTGCCAGCAGCTTAGGTAAAACTAGCGGGAATATGTTCTTC
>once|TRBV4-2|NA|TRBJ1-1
CASSQASQGGRTEAFF
TGTGCCAGCAGCCAAGCGAGTCAAGGGGGACGAACTGAAGCTTTCTTT
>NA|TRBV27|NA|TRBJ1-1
CASSRPGQNTEAFF
TGTGCCAGCAGTCGTCCGGGACAGAACACTGAAGCTTTCTTT
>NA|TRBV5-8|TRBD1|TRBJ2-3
CASSFTGAGTDTQYF
TGTGCCAGCAGCTTTACAGGGGCTGGGACAGATACGCAGTATTTT
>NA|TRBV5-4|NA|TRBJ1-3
CASGDAGNTIYF
TGTGCCAGCGGAGATGCGGGAAACACCATATATTTT
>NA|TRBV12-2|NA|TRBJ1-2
CASRLGRNYGYTF
TGTGCAAGTCGCCTTGGACGGAACTATGGCTACACCTTC
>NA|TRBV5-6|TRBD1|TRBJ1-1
CASSWQGGITEAFF
TGTGCCAGCAGCTGGCAGGGGGGCATTACTGAAGCTTTCTTT
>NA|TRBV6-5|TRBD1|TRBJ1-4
CASSLGDRLNEKLFF
TGTGCCAGCAGTTTAGGGGACAGGCTTAATGAAAAACTGTTTTTT
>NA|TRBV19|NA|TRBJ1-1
CASCLRGGDTEAFF
TGTGCCAGTTGCCTCCGCGGTGGGGACACTGAAGCTTTCTTT
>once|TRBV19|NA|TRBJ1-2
CASSAEPGPKYVSTF
TGTGCCAGTAGTGCGGAACCGGGACCGAAGTATGTTAGCACCTTC
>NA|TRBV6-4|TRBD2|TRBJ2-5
CASSPSGGAETQYF
TGTGCCAGCAGCCCTAGCGGGGGGGCAGAGACCCAGTACTTC
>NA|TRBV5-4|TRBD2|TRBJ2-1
CASSPAGTSGLTYNEQFF
TGTGCCAGCAGCCCCGCCGGGACTAGCGGGCTGACCTACAATGAGCAGTTCTTC
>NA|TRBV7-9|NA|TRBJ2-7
CASSLCYRGGSGKQYF
TGTGCCAGCAGCTTATGTTATCGTGGCGGGTCTGGAAAGCAGTACTTC
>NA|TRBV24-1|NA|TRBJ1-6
CATIPPPRESPLHF
TGTGCCACCATTCCCCCCCCCAGGGAATCACCCCTCCACTTT
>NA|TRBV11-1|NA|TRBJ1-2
CASSRSIGRYGYTF
TGTGCCAGCAGCCGATCGATCGGACGGTATGGCTACACCTTC
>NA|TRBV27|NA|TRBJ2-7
CASSFSAGLIYEQYF
TGTGCCAGCAGTTTTTCTGCGGGGTTAATATACGAGCAGTACTTC
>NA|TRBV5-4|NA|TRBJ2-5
CASSKRTGSSGETQYF
TGTGCCAGCAGCAAGAGGACCGGTTCTTCTGGGGAGACCCAGTACTTC
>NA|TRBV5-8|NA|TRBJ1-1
CASSLSGASTEAFF
TGTGCCAGCAGCTTATCAGGGGCCAGCACTGAAGCTTTCTTT
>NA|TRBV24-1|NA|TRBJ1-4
CATSDSIRPELFF
TGTGCCACCAGTGATTCAATCCGACCGGAACTGTTTTTT
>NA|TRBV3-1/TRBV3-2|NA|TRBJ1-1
CASSQVVGKAFF
TGTGCCAGCAGCCAAGTGGTTGGGAAAGCTTTCTTT
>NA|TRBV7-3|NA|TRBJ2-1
CASSSSGAGNEQFF
TGTGCCAGCAGCTCGTCCGGGGCCGGCAATGAGCAGTTCTTC
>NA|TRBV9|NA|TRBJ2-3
CATKWGTTDTQYF
TGTGCCACGAAGTGGGGGACTACAGATACGCAGTATTTT
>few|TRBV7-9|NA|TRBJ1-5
CASSPTGGQPQHF
TGTGCCAGCAGCCCAACCGGGGGCCAGCCCCAGCATTTT
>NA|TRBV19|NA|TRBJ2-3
CASSIDGTDTQYF
TGTGCCAGTAGTATAGATGGCACAGATACGCAGTATTTT
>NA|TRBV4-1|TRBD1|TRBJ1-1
CASSHLYRGRNTEAFF
TGCGCCAGCAGCCACCTTTACAGGGGTAGGAACACTGAAGCTTTCTTT
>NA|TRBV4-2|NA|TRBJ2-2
CASKTQTNTGELFF
TGTGCCAGCAAAACCCAAACGAACACCGGGGAGCTGTTTTTT
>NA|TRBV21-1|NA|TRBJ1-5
CASSKGKALPPFAYQPQHF
TGTGCCAGCAGCAAAGGGAAAGCCCTTCCTCCTTTTGCCTATCAGCCCCAGCATTTT
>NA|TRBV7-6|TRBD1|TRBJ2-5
CASSPVGGTGFQETQYF
TGTGCCAGCAGCCCCGTCGGCGGGACAGGGTTCCAAGAGACCCAGTACTTC
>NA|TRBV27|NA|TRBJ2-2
CASSTAGNTGELFF
TGTGCCAGCAGTACCGCCGGGAACACCGGGGAGCTGTTTTTT
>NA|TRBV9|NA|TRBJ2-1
CASSALDSPEQFF
TGTGCCAGCAGCGCCCTGGATAGCCCTGAGCAGTTCTTC
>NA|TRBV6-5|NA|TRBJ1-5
CASSYSPARNNQPQHF
TGTGCCAGCAGTTACTCTCCGGCACGCAACAATCAGCCCCAGCATTTT
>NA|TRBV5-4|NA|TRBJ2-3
CASRFRGADTQYF
TGTGCCAGCAGATTCAGGGGGGCAGATACGCAGTATTTT
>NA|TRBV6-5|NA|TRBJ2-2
CASRTGENTGELFF
TGTGCCAGCAGGACAGGCGAGAACACCGGGGAGCTGTTTTTT
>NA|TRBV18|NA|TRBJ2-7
CASSRLSYEQYF
TGTGCCAGCTCACGACTCTCCTACGAGCAGTACTTC
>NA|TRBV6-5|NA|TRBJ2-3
CASRIGGSTDTQYF
TGTGCCAGCAGAATAGGGGGTAGCACAGATACGCAGTATTTT
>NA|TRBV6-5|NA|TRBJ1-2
CASSYKPTNYGYTF
TGTGCCAGCAGTTACAAACCGACTAACTATGGCTACACCTTC
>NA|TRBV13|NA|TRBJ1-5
CASSLSPGVQPQHF
TGTGCCAGCAGCTTATCCCCAGGGGTGCAGCCCCAGCATTTT
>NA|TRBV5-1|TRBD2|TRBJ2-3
CASRGTRGGTDTQYF
TGCGCCAGCCGGGGTACCCGGGGGGGCACAGATACGCAGTATTTT
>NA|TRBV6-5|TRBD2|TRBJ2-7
CASRKAGDSYEQYF
TGTGCCAGCAGAAAAGCGGGGGACTCCTACGAGCAGTACTTC
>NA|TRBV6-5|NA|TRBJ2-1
CASSYNSYNEQFF
TGTGCCAGCAGCTATAACTCCTACAATGAGCAGTTCTTC
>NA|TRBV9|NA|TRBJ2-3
CASSAPALRDTDTQYF
TGTGCCAGCAGCGCCCCCGCGCTAAGGGACACAGATACGCAGTATTTT
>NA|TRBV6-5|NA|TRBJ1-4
CASSYSWSNEKLFF
TGTGCCAGCAGTTACTCCTGGAGTAATGAAAAACTGTTTTTT
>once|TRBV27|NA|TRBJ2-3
CASRLGQFTDTQYF
TGTGCCAGCAGACTAGGACAGTTCACAGATACGCAGTATTTT
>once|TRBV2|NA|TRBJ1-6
CASSPGQTNSPLHF
TGTGCCAGCAGTCCAGGACAGACAAATTCACCCCTCCACTTT
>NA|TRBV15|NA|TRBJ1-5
CATGVWTASNQPQHF
TGTGCCACCGGGGTATGGACAGCTAGCAATCAGCCCCAGCATTTT
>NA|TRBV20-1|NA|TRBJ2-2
CSAGTGELFF
TGCAGTGCCGGGACCGGGGAGCTGTTTTTT
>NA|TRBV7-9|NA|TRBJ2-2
CASSLVVGLFF
TGTGCCAGCAGCTTAGTGGTTGGGCTGTTTTTT
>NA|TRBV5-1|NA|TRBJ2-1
CASSFGTGGYNEQFF
TGCGCCAGCAGCTTCGGGACTGGGGGGTACAATGAGCAGTTCTTC
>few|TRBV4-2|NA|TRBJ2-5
CASSRRELLGETQYF
TGTGCCAGCAGCCGCAGGGAACTTTTGGGAGAGACCCAGTACTTC
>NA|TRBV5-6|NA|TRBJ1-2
CASSLGSVPNYGYTF
TGTGCCAGCAGCTTGGGGTCGGTACCTAACTATGGCTACACCTTC
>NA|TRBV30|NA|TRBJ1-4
CAWTGRGLSNEKLFF
TGTGCCTGGACAGGGCGGGGGCTCAGTAATGAAAAACTGTTTTTT
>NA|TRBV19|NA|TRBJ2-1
CASSQGTTYNEQFF
TGTGCCAGTAGTCAGGGGACTACCTACAATGAGCAGTTCTTC
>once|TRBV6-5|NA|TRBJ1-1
CASHRSQNTEAFF
TGTGCCAGCCATAGATCCCAGAACACTGAAGCTTTCTTT
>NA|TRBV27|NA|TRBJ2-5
CASSLYTGSPETQYF
TGTGCCAGCAGTTTATACACGGGATCCCCAGAGACCCAGTACTTC
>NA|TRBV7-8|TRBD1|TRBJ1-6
CASSIQGSTINSPLHF
TGTGCCAGCAGTATACAGGGGTCTACCATTAATTCACCCCTCCACTTT
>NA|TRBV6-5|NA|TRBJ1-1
CASSYSNVWVNTEAFF
TGTGCCAGCAGTTACTCGAATGTCTGGGTGAACACTGAAGCTTTCTTT
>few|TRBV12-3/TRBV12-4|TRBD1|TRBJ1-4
CATRDSENEKLFF
TGTGCCACCCGGGACAGCGAAAATGAAAAACTGTTTTTT
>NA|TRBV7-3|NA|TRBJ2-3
CASSLGTSTDTQYF
TGTGCCAGCAGCTTGGGGACATCCACAGATACGCAGTATTTT
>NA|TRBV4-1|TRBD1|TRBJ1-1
CASSQARTGPLTEAFF
TGCGCCAGCAGCCAAGCCCGGACAGGGCCACTCACTGAAGCTTTCTTT